This T cell receptor beta chain was observed in a study of cytomegalovirus exposure and HLA in healthy donors. About the study: An early release of data contained 80 million to 85 million unique TCRs, which came from HLA-typed donors.

Primers for the PCR totalled 60 Vbeta and 13 Jbeta. Libraries were prepared by immunoSEQ multiplex PCR; TCRdb keeps only in-frame clonotypes and omits some of them. The data show 150,000 or so clones, around 70% seen once. Whole-study results and caveats: Earlier analysis yielded a pattern in which most TCR beta V segments were productive about 87% or about 30% of the time. A cluster of highly shared sequence variants was likely a sequencing artifact.

About this clone itself: Its antigen is undetermined.

Per germline, CDR1 SGHTA and CDR2 FQGNSA. The CDR3 spans 13 residues. V gave up 4 bases and J gave up 2 bases, with 8 bases separating them. Sequencing was performed on PBMCs. This chain joins TRBV7-2 and TRBJ1-1; no clear D. The receptor's source is a man in his thirties or forties in good health and CMV-seronegative. The CDR3 DNA is TGTGCCAGCAGCTCCGAGCGTAACACTGAAGCTTTCTTT. Translating it yields CASSSERNTEAFF.